This is a list of T cell receptor beta chains from one sample in a study of glioma-infiltrating T cells after dendritic cell vaccination. Sequenced by immunoSEQ multiplex PCR; TCRdb stores in-frame clones only, minus some. The sample includes around 90,000 clones, around three quarters of them seen just once. This sample comprised blood, obtained before dendritic cell vaccination. These receptors all stem from a human donor with glioblastoma. Both conserved end residues are part of each CDR3. The order of the fields is clone size, CDR3 length, D gene, V gene, J gene, CDR3 protein, CDR3 DNA. The D gene is left open where the match is weak. The size field is filled for only some rows; it gives once, few, many or a size class.

.,16,TRBD2,TRBV10-3,TRBJ2-2,CAINGLAGGDTGELFF,TGTGCCATCAATGGACTAGCGGGAGGTGACACCGGGGAGCTGTTTTTT
.,15,.,TRBV5-1,TRBJ2-2,CASSPGHPNTGELFF,TGCGCCAGCAGCCCCGGACATCCGAACACCGGGGAGCTGTTTTTT
.,14,.,TRBV6-6,TRBJ1-1,CASSYSPGVDGAFF,TGTGCCAGCAGTTACTCACCAGGGGTGGATGGAGCTTTCTTT
.,15,TRBD1,TRBV30,TRBJ2-4,CAWSVGGQGVSIQYF,TGTGCCTGGAGTGTGGGGGGACAGGGAGTAAGCATTCAGTACTTC
.,15,.,TRBV5-8,TRBJ2-5,CASLPRVSNQETQYF,TGTGCCAGCCTCCCCAGGGTGTCAAACCAAGAGACCCAGTACTTC
.,14,TRBD1,TRBV18,TRBJ1-1,CASSPRQGGTEAFF,TGTGCCAGCTCACCACGACAGGGAGGCACTGAAGCTTTCTTT
.,17,TRBD1,TRBV5-1,TRBJ2-1,CASSIDRGPYPHNEQFF,TGCGCCAGCAGCATAGACAGGGGCCCCTACCCCCACAATGAGCAGTTCTTC
.,15,TRBD1,TRBV5-1,TRBJ1-1,CASSGRTGLNTEAFF,TGCGCCAGCAGCGGACGGACAGGGTTGAACACTGAAGCTTTCTTT
once,17,.,TRBV5-1,TRBJ2-1,CASSYPGEYWPPNEQFF,TGCGCCAGCAGCTACCCGGGGGAATATTGGCCCCCCAATGAGCAGTTCTTC
.,18,.,TRBV5-1,TRBJ2-3,CASSGLGGGPNDADTQYF,TGCGCCAGCAGTGGTCTTGGCGGGGGCCCGAATGACGCAGATACGCAGTATTTT
.,15,.,TRBV4-1,TRBJ1-3,CASSRATSSGNTIYF,TGCGCCAGCAGCCGCGCGACATCCTCTGGAAACACCATATATTTT